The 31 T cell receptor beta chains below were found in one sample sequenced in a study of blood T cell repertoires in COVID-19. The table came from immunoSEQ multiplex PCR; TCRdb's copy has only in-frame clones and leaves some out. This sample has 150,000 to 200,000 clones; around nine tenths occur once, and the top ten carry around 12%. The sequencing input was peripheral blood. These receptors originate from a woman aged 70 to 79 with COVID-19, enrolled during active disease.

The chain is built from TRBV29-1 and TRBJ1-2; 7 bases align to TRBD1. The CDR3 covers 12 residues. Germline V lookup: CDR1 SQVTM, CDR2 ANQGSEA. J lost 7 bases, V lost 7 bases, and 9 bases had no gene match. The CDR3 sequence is CSARQGGSGYTF. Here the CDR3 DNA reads TGCAGCGCAAGACAGGGTGGGTCTGGCTACACCTTC.

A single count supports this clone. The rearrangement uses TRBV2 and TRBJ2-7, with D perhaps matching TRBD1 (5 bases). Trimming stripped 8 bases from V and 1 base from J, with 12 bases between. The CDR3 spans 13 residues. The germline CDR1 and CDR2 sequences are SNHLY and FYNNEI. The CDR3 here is CASVRTRSYEQYF. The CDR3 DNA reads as TGTGCCAGCGTAAGGACAAGATCCTACGAGCAGTACTTC.

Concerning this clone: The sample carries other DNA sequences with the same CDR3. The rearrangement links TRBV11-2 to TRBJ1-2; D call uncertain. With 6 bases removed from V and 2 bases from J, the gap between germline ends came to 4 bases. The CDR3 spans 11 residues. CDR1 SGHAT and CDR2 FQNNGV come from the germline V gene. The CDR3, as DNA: TGTGCCAGCAGTCAAAACTATGGCTACACCTTC. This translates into CASSQNYGYTF. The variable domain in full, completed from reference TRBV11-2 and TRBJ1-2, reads EAGVAQSPRYKIIEKRQSVAFWCNPISGHATLYWYQQILGQGPKLLIQFQNNGVVDDSQLPKDRFSAERLKGVDSTLKIQPAKLEDSAVYLCASSQNYGYTFGSGTRLTVV.

This CDR3 is CASSIKFGQVDYEQYF. The CDR3 region has the DNA TGTGCCAGTAGTATTAAGTTCGGCCAGGTCGACTACGAGCAGTACTTC. The chain joins TRBV19 to TRBJ2-7; D call uncertain. CDR1 and CDR2 (germline): LNHDA, SQIVND (reference sequence). The ends were cut back, 3 bases at V and 3 bases at J, with 18 bases in the middle. The CDR3 has 16 residues.

The CDR3 region has the DNA TGCGCCAGCAGTCCCCTGGCTAGCGGGAGGGCAAAGACCCAGTACTTC. Its translation: CASSPLASGRAKTQYF. V usage is TRBV5-1 and J usage is TRBJ2-5, with 12 bases aligning to TRBD2. Germline CDR1 and CDR2: SGHRS and YFSETQ. With V trimmed by 5 bases and J by 6 bases, 11 bases remained unmatched. The CDR3 contains 16 residues.

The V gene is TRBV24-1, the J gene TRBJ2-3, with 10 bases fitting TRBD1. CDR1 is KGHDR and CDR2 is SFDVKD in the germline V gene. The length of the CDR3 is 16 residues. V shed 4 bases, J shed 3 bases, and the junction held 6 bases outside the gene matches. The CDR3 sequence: CATSDLRQGATDTQYF. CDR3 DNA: TGTGCCACCAGTGACTTGAGACAGGGGGCAACAGATACGCAGTATTTT.

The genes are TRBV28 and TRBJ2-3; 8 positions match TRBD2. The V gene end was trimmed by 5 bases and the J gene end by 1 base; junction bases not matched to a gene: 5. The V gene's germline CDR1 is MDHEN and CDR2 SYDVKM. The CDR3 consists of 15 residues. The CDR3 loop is CASSPGTRRTDTQYF. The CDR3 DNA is TGTGCCAGCAGTCCCGGGACTAGACGCACAGATACGCAGTATTTT.

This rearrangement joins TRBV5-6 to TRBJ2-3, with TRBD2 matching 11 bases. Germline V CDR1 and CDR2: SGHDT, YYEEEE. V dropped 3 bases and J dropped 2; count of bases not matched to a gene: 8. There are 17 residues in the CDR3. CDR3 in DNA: TGTGCCAGCAGCTGGCCAATGGGACTAGCGGACACAGATACGCAGTATTTT. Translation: CASSWPMGLADTDTQYF.

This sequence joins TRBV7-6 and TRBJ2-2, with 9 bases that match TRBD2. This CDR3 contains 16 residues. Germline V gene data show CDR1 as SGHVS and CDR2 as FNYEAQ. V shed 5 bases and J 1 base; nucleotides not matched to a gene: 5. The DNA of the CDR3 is TGTGCCAGCAGCCTACGCGGGAGGGGGAACACCGGGGAGCTGTTTTTT. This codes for CASSLRGRGNTGELFF.

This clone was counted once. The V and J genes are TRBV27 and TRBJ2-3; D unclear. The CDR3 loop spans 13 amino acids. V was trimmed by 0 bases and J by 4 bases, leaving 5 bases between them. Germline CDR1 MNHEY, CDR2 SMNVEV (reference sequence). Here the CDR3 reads CASSLSSADTQYF. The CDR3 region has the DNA TGTGCCAGCAGTTTATCAAGCGCAGATACGCAGTATTTT.

The chain's CDR3 is CASTPPDTGELFF. The CDR3 DNA is TGTGCCAGCACCCCCCCCGACACCGGGGAGCTGTTTTTT. V usage is TRBV12-3 or TRBV12-4 and J usage is TRBJ2-2; the D is unclear. Trimming took 7 bases from V and 3 from J, leaving 9 bases between them. This CDR3 spans 13 amino acids.

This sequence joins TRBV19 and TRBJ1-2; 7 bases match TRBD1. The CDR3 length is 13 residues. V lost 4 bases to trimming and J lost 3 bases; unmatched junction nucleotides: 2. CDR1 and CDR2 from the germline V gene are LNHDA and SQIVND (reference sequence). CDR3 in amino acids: CASSNTGDYGYTF. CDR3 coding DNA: TGTGCCAGTAGTAACACAGGGGACTATGGCTACACCTTC.

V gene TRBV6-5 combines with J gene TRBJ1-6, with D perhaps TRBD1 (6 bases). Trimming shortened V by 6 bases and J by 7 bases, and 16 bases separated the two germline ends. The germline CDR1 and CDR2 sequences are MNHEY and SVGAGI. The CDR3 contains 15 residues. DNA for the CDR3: TGTGCCAGCAGACAAACCACAGGGATAAATTCACCCCTCCACTTT. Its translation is CASRQTTGINSPLHF.

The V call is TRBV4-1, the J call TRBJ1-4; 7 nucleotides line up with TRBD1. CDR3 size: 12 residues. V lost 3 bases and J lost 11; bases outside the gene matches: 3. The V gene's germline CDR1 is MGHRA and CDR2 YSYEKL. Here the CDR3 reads CASSHDRAKLFF. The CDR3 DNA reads TGCGCCAGCAGCCACGACAGGGCTAAACTGTTTTTT.

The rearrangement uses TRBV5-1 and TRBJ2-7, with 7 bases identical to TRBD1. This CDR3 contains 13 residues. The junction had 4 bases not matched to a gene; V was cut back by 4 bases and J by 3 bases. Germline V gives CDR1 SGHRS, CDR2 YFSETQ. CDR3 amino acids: CASSQGTVYEQYF. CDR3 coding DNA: TGCGCCAGCAGCCAAGGGACAGTCTACGAGCAGTACTTC.

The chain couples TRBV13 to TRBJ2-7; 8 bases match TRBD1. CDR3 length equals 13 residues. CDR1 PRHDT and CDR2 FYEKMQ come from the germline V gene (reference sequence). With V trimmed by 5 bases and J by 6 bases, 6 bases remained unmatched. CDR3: CASSPDRESEQYF. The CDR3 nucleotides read TGTGCCAGCAGCCCGGACAGGGAATCCGAGCAGTACTTC.

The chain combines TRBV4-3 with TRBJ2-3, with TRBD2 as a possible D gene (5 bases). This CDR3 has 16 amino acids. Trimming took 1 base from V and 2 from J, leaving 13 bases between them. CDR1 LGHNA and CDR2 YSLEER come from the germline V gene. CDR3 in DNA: TGCGCCAGCAGCCAAGGGTCCGGGAACCCCACAGATACGCAGTATTTT. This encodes CASSQGSGNPTDTQYF.

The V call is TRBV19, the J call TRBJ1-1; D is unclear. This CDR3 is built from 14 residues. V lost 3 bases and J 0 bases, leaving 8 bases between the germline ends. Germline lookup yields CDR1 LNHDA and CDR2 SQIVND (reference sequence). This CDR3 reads CASSIPGMNTEAFF. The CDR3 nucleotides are TGTGCCAGTAGTATTCCGGGAATGAACACTGAAGCTTTCTTT.

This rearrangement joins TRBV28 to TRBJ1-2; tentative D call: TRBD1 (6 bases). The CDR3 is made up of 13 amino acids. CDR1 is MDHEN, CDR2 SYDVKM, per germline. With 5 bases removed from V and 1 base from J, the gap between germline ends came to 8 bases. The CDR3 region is CASSPGDNYGYTF. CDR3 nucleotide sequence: TGTGCCAGCAGTCCAGGGGATAACTATGGCTACACCTTC.

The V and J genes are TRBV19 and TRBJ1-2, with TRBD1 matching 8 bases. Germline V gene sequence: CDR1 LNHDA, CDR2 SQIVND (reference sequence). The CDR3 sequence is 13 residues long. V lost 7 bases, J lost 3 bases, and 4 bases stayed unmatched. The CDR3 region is CASTDRVYYGYTF. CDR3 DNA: TGTGCCAGTACGGACAGGGTCTACTATGGCTACACCTTC.

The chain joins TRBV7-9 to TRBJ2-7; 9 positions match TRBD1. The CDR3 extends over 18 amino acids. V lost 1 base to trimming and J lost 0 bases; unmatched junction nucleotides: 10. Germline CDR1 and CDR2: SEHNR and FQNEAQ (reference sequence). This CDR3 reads CASSLEIWTGVGSYEQYF. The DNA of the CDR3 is TGTGCCAGCAGCTTAGAAATCTGGACAGGGGTGGGCTCCTACGAGCAGTACTTC.

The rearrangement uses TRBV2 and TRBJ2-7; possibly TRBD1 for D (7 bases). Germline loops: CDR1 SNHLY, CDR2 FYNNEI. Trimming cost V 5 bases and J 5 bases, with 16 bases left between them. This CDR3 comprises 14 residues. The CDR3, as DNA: TGTGCCAGCAGTAGGGACAGCGGGTGGCACGAGCAGTACTTC. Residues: CASSRDSGWHEQYF. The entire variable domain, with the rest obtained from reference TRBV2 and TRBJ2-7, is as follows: EPEVTQTPSHQVTQMGQEVILRCVPISNHLYFYWYRQILGQKVEFLVSFYNNEISEKSEIFDDQFSVERPDGSNFTLKIRSTKLEDSAMYFCASSRDSGWHEQYFGPGTRLTVT.

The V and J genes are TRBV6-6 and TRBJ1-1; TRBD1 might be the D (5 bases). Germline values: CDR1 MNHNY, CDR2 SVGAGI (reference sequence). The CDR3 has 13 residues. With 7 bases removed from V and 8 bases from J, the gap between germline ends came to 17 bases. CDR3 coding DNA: TGTGCCAGCACCAGTTACGGCCCAGGGGAAGCTTTCTTT. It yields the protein CASTSYGPGEAFF.

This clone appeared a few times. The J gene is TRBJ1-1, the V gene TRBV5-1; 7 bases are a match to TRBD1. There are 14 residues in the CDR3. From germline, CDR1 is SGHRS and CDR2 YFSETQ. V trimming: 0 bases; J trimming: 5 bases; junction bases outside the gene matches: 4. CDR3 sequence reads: CASSLDRGGTEAFF. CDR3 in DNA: TGCGCCAGCAGCTTGGACAGGGGCGGGACTGAAGCTTTCTTT.

CDR3 sequence (DNA): TGTGCCAGCAGTCCACTCCCGGGCAGGGGGTTGACCGGGGAGCTGTTTTTT. It specifies CASSPLPGRGLTGELFF. The V and J genes are TRBV6-2 or TRBV6-3 and TRBJ2-2; 7 bases are shared with TRBD1. V was pared by 5 bases and J by 5 bases, with 14 bases of the junction left unmatched. The CDR3 has 17 amino acids. CDR1 is MNHEY, CDR2 SVGEGT, per germline.

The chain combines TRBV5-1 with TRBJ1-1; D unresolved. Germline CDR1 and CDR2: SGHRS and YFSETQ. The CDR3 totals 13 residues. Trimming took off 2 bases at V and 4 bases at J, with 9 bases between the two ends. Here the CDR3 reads CASSFDQLTEAFF. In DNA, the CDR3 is TGCGCCAGCAGCTTTGATCAACTCACTGAAGCTTTCTTT.

This CDR3 is CAISESTSQPQHF. Here the CDR3 DNA reads TGTGCCATCAGTGAGAGCACTTCTCAGCCCCAGCATTTT. The V gene is TRBV10-3, the J gene TRBJ1-5; D gene ambiguous. This CDR3 contains 13 residues. Germline-derived CDR1 and CDR2 are ENHRY and SYGVKD. Trimming removed 2 bases from V and 6 bases from J, with 8 bases in between.

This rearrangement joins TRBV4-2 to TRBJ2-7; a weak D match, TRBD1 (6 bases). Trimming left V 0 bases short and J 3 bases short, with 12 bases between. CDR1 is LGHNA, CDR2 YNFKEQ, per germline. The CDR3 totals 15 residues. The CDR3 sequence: CASSQDRQGYYEQYF. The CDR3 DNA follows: TGTGCCAGCAGCCAAGATAGGCAGGGGTACTACGAGCAGTACTTC.

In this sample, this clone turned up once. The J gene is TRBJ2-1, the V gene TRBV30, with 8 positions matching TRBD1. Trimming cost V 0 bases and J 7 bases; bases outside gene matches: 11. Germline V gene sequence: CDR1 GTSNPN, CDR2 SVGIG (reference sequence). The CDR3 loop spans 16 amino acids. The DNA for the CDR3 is TGTGCCTGGAGTGTAGGTTCAGGGGGCGTCTCGAATGAGCAGTTCTTC. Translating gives CAWSVGSGGVSNEQFF.

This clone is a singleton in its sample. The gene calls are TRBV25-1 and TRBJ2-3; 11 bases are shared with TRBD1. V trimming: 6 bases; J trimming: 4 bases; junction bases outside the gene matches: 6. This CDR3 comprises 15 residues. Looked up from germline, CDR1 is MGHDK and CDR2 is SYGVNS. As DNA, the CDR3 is TGTGCCAGCAGCCGGGACAGGGGGGGTCCAGATACGCAGTATTTT. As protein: CASSRDRGGPDTQYF.

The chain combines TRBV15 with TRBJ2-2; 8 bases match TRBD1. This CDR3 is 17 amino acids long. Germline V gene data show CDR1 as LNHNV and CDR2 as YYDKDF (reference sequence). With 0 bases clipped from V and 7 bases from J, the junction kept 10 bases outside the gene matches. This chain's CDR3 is CATSRDLRGRLGGELFF. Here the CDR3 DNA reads TGTGCCACCAGCAGAGATCTCAGGGGGCGTCTCGGCGGGGAGCTGTTTTTT.